A single sample gave rise to the 15 T cell receptor beta chains below, sequenced in a study of CD8 T cells in Susac syndrome. With random hexamers, roughly 0.45 to 1 ug RNA was reverse transcribed. TCRdb fed the immunoSEQ multiplex PCR reads into MiXCR, producing one record per CDR3 protein. The sample shows about 140,000 distinct CDR3 sequences, 85% to 95% of them seen only once. The sample taken for sequencing was CD4+ T cells from PBMCs. These receptors were obtained from a human donor with multiple sclerosis.

The chain couples TRBV29-1 to TRBJ1-1, with 9 positions matching TRBD1. V dropped 4 bases and J dropped 4; count of bases not matched to a gene: 7. The CDR3 extends over 14 amino acids. Germline V lookup: CDR1 SQVTM, CDR2 ANQGSEA. In nucleotides, the CDR3 is TGCAGCGTTGCGGACAGGGGTAGGGGCACTGAAGCTTTCTTT. This codes for CSVADRGRGTEAFF.

V usage is TRBV12-3 or TRBV12-4 and J usage is TRBJ1-2; TRBD1 matches 7 bases. The CDR3 consists of 14 residues. With 6 bases clipped from V and 3 bases from J, the junction kept 7 bases outside the gene matches. CDR3 in amino acids: CASSNLGTDYGYTF. CDR3 DNA sequence: TGTGCCAGCAGCAACCTTGGGACAGACTATGGCTACACCTTC.

The V call is TRBV20-1, the J call TRBJ1-5, with D unresolved. Germline V gene data show CDR1 as DFQATT and CDR2 as SNEGSKA (reference sequence). V lost 6 bases to trimming and J lost 3 bases, with 15 bases between them. The CDR3 runs 14 residues. CDR3 region: CSALDQFPNQPQHF. The DNA for the CDR3 is TGCAGTGCCCTGGACCAGTTCCCCAATCAGCCCCAGCATTTT.

The chain combines TRBV7-9 with TRBJ1-2, with 9 bases fitting TRBD1. The CDR3 extends over 15 amino acids. V lost 5 bases, J lost 2 bases, and 6 bases stayed unmatched. Germline values: CDR1 SEHNR, CDR2 FQNEAQ (reference sequence). The CDR3 spells CASSPRTGANYGYTF. CDR3 coding DNA: TGTGCCAGCAGCCCACGGACAGGGGCGAACTATGGCTACACCTTC.

The V and J genes are TRBV11-2 and TRBJ2-1, with a tentative D call TRBD1 (6 bases). The CDR3 consists of 15 residues. Trimming shortened V by 4 bases and J by 9 bases, and 19 bases separated the two germline ends. Germline CDR1 reads SGHAT; CDR2 reads FQNNGV. CDR3 DNA: TGTGCCAGCAGCTCCAGCAGGGGAGTGGGGCGTGAGCAGTTCTTC. It codes for CASSSSRGVGREQFF.

The chain recombines TRBV6-5 with TRBJ1-3; 7 bases line up with TRBD1. V shed 6 bases and J 0 bases; nucleotides not matched to a gene: 5. Germline V gene lookup returns CDR1 MNHEY and CDR2 SVGAGI. The CDR3 length is 15 residues. The chain's CDR3 is CASSQDRASGNTIYF. DNA for the CDR3: TGTGCCAGCAGCCAAGACAGGGCCTCTGGAAACACCATATATTTT.

The chain couples TRBV6-5 to TRBJ2-1, with 8 bases lining up with TRBD2. The CDR3 length is 15 residues. The V and J ends lost 6 bases and 6 bases, in that order; junction bases with no gene match: 10. Germline assignment: CDR1 MNHEY and CDR2 SVGAGI. The CDR3 region is CASSSDREGGNEQFF. The CDR3 DNA reads TGTGCCAGCAGCTCAGACCGGGAGGGTGGCAATGAGCAGTTCTTC.

In this sample, this clonotype turned up once. The genes are TRBV12-3 or TRBV12-4 and TRBJ1-1, with D maybe TRBD1 (5 bases). The CDR3 is made up of 14 amino acids. V lost 8 bases and J 2 bases, leaving 15 bases between the germline ends. The CDR3 coding sequence is TGTGCCAGCGCCTCCTGGGACGTCAACACTGAAGCTTTCTTT. This translates into CASASWDVNTEAFF.

V and J are TRBV28 and TRBJ2-2; D unresolved. From germline, CDR1 is MDHEN and CDR2 SYDVKM. The CDR3 covers 14 residues. Trimming took 5 bases from V and 5 from J, leaving 12 bases between them. The CDR3 loop reads CASSPPLETGELFF. In DNA form, the CDR3 reads TGTGCCAGCAGTCCGCCCTTAGAGACCGGGGAGCTGTTTTTT.

The V call is TRBV7-3, the J call TRBJ2-1, with a possible D match to TRBD1 (5 bases). V lost 1 base, J lost 2 bases, and 12 bases lay in between. The germline gives CDR1 SGHTA, CDR2 FQGTGA. CDR3 size: 16 residues. CDR3 in amino acids: CASSLRQGTTYNEQFF. For the CDR3, the DNA is TGTGCCAGCAGCTTAAGGCAGGGAACGACCTACAATGAGCAGTTCTTC.

To note about this clonotype: The junction and the germline gene differ at one end; a read error may be behind it. The genes are TRBV15 and TRBJ2-5, with a weak D call TRBD2 (7 bases). This CDR3 spans 15 amino acids. Per the germline V gene, CDR1 is LNHNV and CDR2 is YYDKDF (reference sequence). The DNA of the CDR3 is TGTGCCACCACCAGAGAGGGAGGGGGCCAAGAGACCCAGTACTTC. Its protein product is CATTREGGGQETQYF. The complete variable domain, with remaining parts taken from reference TRBV15 and TRBJ2-5, reads DAMVIQNPRYQVTQFGKPVTLSCSQTLNHNVMYWYQQKSSQAPKLLFHYYDKDFNNEADTPDNFQSRRPNTSFCFLDIRSPGLGDTAMYLCATTREGGGQETQYFGPGTRLLVL.

The chain has TRBV5-1 and TRBJ2-7; a possible D gene is TRBD1 (6 bases). The CDR3 has 14 residues. The germline V and J ends were trimmed by 4 bases and 0 bases, with 11 bases remaining between them. The germline V gene has CDR1 SGHRS and CDR2 YFSETQ. CDR3 in amino acids: CASSGPGHSYEQYF. DNA of the CDR3: TGCGCCAGCAGCGGTCCGGGACACTCCTACGAGCAGTACTTC.

The rearrangement joins TRBV7-9 to TRBJ1-2, with 10 bases identical to TRBD1. Germline CDR1 is SEHNR and CDR2 is FQNEAQ (reference sequence). V lost 3 bases to trimming and J lost 6 bases; unmatched junction nucleotides: 4. The CDR3 has 14 residues. This chain's CDR3 is CASSFGTGVDGYTF. The CDR3 DNA sequence: TGTGCCAGCAGCTTTGGGACAGGGGTGGATGGCTACACCTTC.

The chain combines TRBV28 with TRBJ2-2, with unresolved D. The V end lost 3 bases, the J end lost 5 bases, and 13 bases lay between the germline ends. Germline CDR1 reads MDHEN; CDR2 reads SYDVKM. The CDR3 contains 15 residues. The CDR3: CASSLDRRRTGELFF. The CDR3, as DNA: TGTGCCAGCAGTTTGGACCGGCGGCGGACCGGGGAGCTGTTTTTT.

The chain recombines TRBV5-1 with TRBJ2-1; D is unclear. The CDR3 loop spans 14 amino acids. Germline V gene lookup returns CDR1 SGHRS and CDR2 YFSETQ. The ends were cut back, 3 bases at V and 8 bases at J, with 15 bases in the middle. CDR3 nucleotides: TGCGCCAGCAGCTATAGTGTCTTTTACGATGAGCAGTTCTTC. Translated: CASSYSVFYDEQFF. Full variable domain (outside the CDR3, taken from reference TRBV5-1 and TRBJ2-1): KAGVTQTPRYLIKTRGQQVTLSCSPISGHRSVSWYQQTPGQGLQFLFEYFSETQRNKGNFPGRFSGRQFSNSRSEMNVSTLELGDSALYLCASSYSVFYDEQFFGPGTRLTVL.